Presented here are 20 T cell receptor beta chains from one specimen sequenced in a study of shared clonotypes between healthy human individuals. The table came from immunoSEQ multiplex PCR; TCRdb's copy has only in-frame clones and leaves some out. The sample holds 950,000 to 1,300,000 clones, 60% to 80% seen once. The sample was memory CD4+ T cells sorted from blood. The subset is: CD45RA-negative fraction. The source is a man between 18 and 29 years old in good health.

The rearrangement uses TRBV4-3 and TRBJ2-3, with D possibly matching TRBD2 (6 bases). Germline CDR1 is LGHNA and CDR2 is YSLEER. V lost 4 bases to trimming and J lost 2 bases, with 13 bases between them. This CDR3 contains 15 residues. The CDR3 DNA reads as TGCGCCAGCAGCCGGCAGGGAGGCGACACAGATACGCAGTATTTT. Residues: CASSRQGGDTDTQYF.

This clone was detected only once. V usage is TRBV27 and J usage is TRBJ2-1, with 7 bases identical to TRBD2. After removal of 5 bases from V and 4 bases from J, the junction contained 5 bases not matched to a gene. The CDR3 totals 14 residues. Germline V CDR1 and CDR2: MNHEY, SMNVEV (reference sequence). CDR3 in DNA: TGTGCCAGCAGTGGGAGGGCGGGGTACAATGAGCAGTTCTTC. It codes for CASSGRAGYNEQFF.

The rearrangement links TRBV5-4 to TRBJ2-3, with 7 bases lining up with TRBD1. With 5 bases clipped from V and 2 bases from J, the junction kept 8 bases outside the gene matches. The V gene's germline CDR1 is SGHNT and CDR2 YYREEE (reference sequence). CDR3 length equals 15 residues. CDR3 in DNA: TGTGCCAGCAGACGTGACAGGGCGACCACAGATACGCAGTATTTT. It translates to CASRRDRATTDTQYF. The whole variable domain, filled in from reference TRBV5-4 and TRBJ2-3, reads ETGVTQSPTHLIKTRGQQVTLRCSSQSGHNTVSWYQQALGQGPQFIFQYYREEENGRGNFPPRFSGLQFPNYSSELNVNALELDDSALYLCASRRDRATTDTQYFGPGTRLTVL.

The chain is built from TRBV14 and TRBJ1-2; D is unclear. The CDR3 extends over 15 amino acids. Trimming pared 0 bases from V and 5 bases from J, leaving 13 bases between. Germline V gives CDR1 SGHDN, CDR2 FVKESK. The CDR3 is CASSQDPTRGYGYTF. CDR3 nucleotides: TGTGCCAGCAGCCAAGATCCCACCCGCGGGTATGGCTACACCTTC.

J is TRBJ1-6 and V is TRBV19, with a tentative D call TRBD1 (6 bases). The length of the CDR3 is 15 residues. Germline CDR1 LNHDA, CDR2 SQIVND (reference sequence). Trimming took off 2 bases at V and 7 bases at J, with 12 bases between the two ends. The CDR3 sequence: CASSISRTENSPLHF. DNA for the CDR3: TGTGCCAGTAGTATATCACGGACAGAGAATTCACCCCTCCACTTT.

The V call is TRBV11-3, the J call TRBJ2-4; 7 nucleotides match TRBD2. J was trimmed by 0 bases and V by 1 base; bases with no gene match: 12. In germline, CDR1 is SGHNT, CDR2 YENEEA. The CDR3 runs to 19 residues. The CDR3 DNA reads as TGTGCCAGCAGCTTAGGAGGTTGGGCTAGCGGTATAGCCAAAAACATTCAGTACTTC. It encodes CASSLGGWASGIAKNIQYF.

In this sample, this clone turned up once. The rearrangement uses TRBV9 and TRBJ2-1, with a possible D match to TRBD1 (6 bases). Germline V gene sequence: CDR1 SGDLS, CDR2 YYNGEE. The CDR3 is made up of 14 amino acids. V lost 3 bases to trimming and J lost 4 bases, with 11 bases between them. The CDR3: CASSESTGYNEQFF. The CDR3, as DNA: TGTGCCAGCAGCGAGTCAACAGGGTACAATGAGCAGTTCTTC.

This rearrangement joins TRBV19 to TRBJ2-3, with 7 bases matching TRBD1. The junction had 5 bases not matched to a gene; V was cut back by 6 bases and J by 2 bases. In germline, CDR1 is LNHDA, CDR2 SQIVND (reference sequence). This CDR3 has 14 amino acids. CDR3 coding DNA: TGTGCCAGTAGCCAGGGGGTATACACAGATACGCAGTATTTT. This gives the protein CASSQGVYTDTQYF.

This clone was seen a handful of times. The chain recombines TRBV6-6 with TRBJ2-5, with unresolved D. Deletions cut 9 bases from V and 4 bases from J, with 12 bases between. CDR1 is MNHNY, CDR2 SVGAGI, per germline (reference sequence). The CDR3 sequence is 12 residues long. The CDR3 sequence is CASGPSRETQYF. In nucleotides, the CDR3 is TGTGCCAGTGGACCCTCCAGAGAGACCCAGTACTTC.

V is TRBV10-3 and J is TRBJ1-2; D is uncertain. Germline V gene lookup returns CDR1 ENHRY and CDR2 SYGVKD. The ends were cut back, 0 bases at V and 6 bases at J, with 8 bases in the middle. This CDR3 is built from 13 residues. The CDR3 spells CAISESPRDGYTF. The CDR3 nucleotides read TGTGCCATCAGTGAGTCGCCCCGGGATGGCTACACCTTC.

The chain links TRBV11-3 to TRBJ2-7; the D gene is possibly TRBD2 (7 bases). This CDR3 region has 13 residues. V lost 3 bases and J lost 2, with 8 bases in between. Germline V lookup: CDR1 SGHNT, CDR2 YENEEA. CDR3 region: CASSLGGPYEQYF. The CDR3 region has the DNA TGTGCCAGCAGCTTGGGGGGGCCCTACGAGCAGTACTTC.

This clone was recorded once. The rearrangement uses TRBV7-2 and TRBJ2-7; unclear D gene. The germline V gene has CDR1 SGHTA and CDR2 FQGNSA. V was pared by 2 bases and J by 3 bases, with 11 bases between. This CDR3 spans 14 amino acids. In nucleotides, the CDR3 is TGTGCCAGCAGCTTATACGTAGTCAACTACGAGCAGTACTTC. This gives the protein CASSLYVVNYEQYF.

The genes are TRBV28 and TRBJ1-6; D gene ambiguous. The CDR3 consists of 11 residues. From germline, CDR1 is MDHEN and CDR2 SYDVKM. The ends were cut back, 2 bases at V and 10 bases at J, with 3 bases in the middle. The CDR3 protein is CASSLRSPLHF. The CDR3 DNA follows: TGTGCCAGCAGTTTAAGATCACCCCTCCACTTT.

The chain carries TRBV6-6 and TRBJ1-4; the D is unclear. This CDR3 is 14 amino acids long. V was cut by 6 bases and J by 2 bases, with 10 bases left in between. CDR1 is MNHNY, CDR2 SVGAGI, per germline (reference sequence). In nucleotides, the CDR3 is TGTGCCAGCAGGAGAGGTTGGACTAATGAAAAACTGTTTTTT. Its protein product is CASRRGWTNEKLFF.

V and J are TRBV5-4 and TRBJ2-4, with TRBD1 as a possible D gene (5 bases). The CDR3 is made up of 13 amino acids. The germline V and J ends were trimmed by 2 bases and 7 bases, with 10 bases remaining between them. CDR1 and CDR2 (germline): SGHNT, YYREEE (reference sequence). CDR3 DNA: TGTGCCAGCAGCTTCAGGGAAGGGAACATTCAGTACTTC. Translation: CASSFREGNIQYF.

The chain recombines TRBV5-6 with TRBJ1-2; D might be TRBD1 (5 bases). Germline CDR1 SGHDT, CDR2 YYEEEE. Trimming left V 3 bases short and J 4 bases short, with 16 bases between. This CDR3 is 15 amino acids long. This CDR3 reads CASSSRASGGYGYTF. CDR3 nucleotides: TGTGCCAGCAGCTCGCGGGCCTCGGGGGGCTATGGCTACACCTTC.

The chain has TRBV5-6 and TRBJ2-7; 7 nucleotides agree with TRBD1. Germline CDR1 is SGHDT and CDR2 is YYEEEE. The CDR3 contains 13 residues. The V gene end was trimmed by 6 bases and the J gene end by 7 bases; junction bases not matched to a gene: 10. The CDR3 DNA follows: TGTGCCAGCATGGAGACAGGGAGTGAGGAGCAGTACTTC. Translating gives CASMETGSEEQYF.

As regards this clone: Other DNA sequences from this sample encode an identical CDR3 as well. The chain carries TRBV18 and TRBJ2-7; 11 bases align to TRBD1. CDR3 length: 15 residues. The germline V gene encodes CDR1 KGHSH and CDR2 LQKENI. Trimming at V came to 2 bases and at J to 4 bases, leaving 4 bases not matched to a gene. CDR3 coding DNA: TGTGCCAGCTCACCAAGTGGACAGGGGGCATACGAGCAGTACTTC. Its protein product is CASSPSGQGAYEQYF.

The chain couples TRBV2 to TRBJ1-5; TRBD1 might be the D (6 bases). Deletions cut 5 bases from V and 11 bases from J, with 13 bases between. Per germline, CDR1 SNHLY and CDR2 FYNNEI. There are 12 residues in the CDR3. The CDR3 here is CASSLGGGSQHF. In DNA, the CDR3 is TGTGCCAGCAGTCTTGGGGGCGGGTCCCAGCATTTT.

The chain combines TRBV5-1 with TRBJ2-3; a weak D match, TRBD2 (5 bases). The CDR3 is made up of 14 amino acids. CDR1 and CDR2 (germline): SGHRS, YFSETQ. V lost 6 bases and J lost 4, with 15 bases in between. The CDR3 bases are TGCGCCAGCATCTCGGAGAGGGCTGCAGATACGCAGTATTTT. It specifies CASISERAADTQYF. The variable domain in full, with the rest retrieved from reference TRBV5-1 and TRBJ2-3, is KAGVTQTPRYLIKTRGQQVTLSCSPISGHRSVSWYQQTPGQGLQFLFEYFSETQRNKGNFPGRFSGRQFSNSRSEMNVSTLELGDSALYLCASISERAADTQYFGPGTRLTVL.